This note documents a single TCR beta chain sequence. The sample is drawn from a study of shared clonotypes between healthy human individuals. Overall study: Donors consisted of two women and three men between 18 and 49.

Produced via immunoSEQ multiplex PCR; TCRdb's table is partial and in-frame only. The sample has roughly 2.2 million clones, 80% to 95% seen once. J lost 1 base, V lost 3 bases, and 12 bases had no gene match. CDR3 size: 18 residues. Germline lookup yields CDR1 LNHDA and CDR2 SQIVND (reference sequence). The sequenced sample was naive CD4+ T cells from PBMCs. The subset here: CD45RA+ positively selected. The rearrangement uses TRBV19 and TRBJ2-3; 8 bases are shared with TRBD2. This clonotype was sampled from a man aged 18 to 35 in good health. Some clones in this sample may be carry-over from other donors' samples. CDR3 in DNA: TGTGCCAGTAGTATTGCCGTCTGGCGGGAGGTACGCACAGATACGCAGTATTTT. Translating it yields CASSIAVWREVRTDTQYF.